The rows below give T cell receptor beta chains drawn from one sample of a study of cytomegalovirus exposure and HLA in healthy donors. The data were produced by immunoSEQ multiplex PCR, yet TCRdb's version contains in-frame clones alone and is incomplete. This table holds 150,000 to 200,000 clones, 75% found once. Sequencing was done on a sample of PBMCs. These receptor sequences come from a man aged 18 to 29 in good health and CMV-seropositive. CDR3s include the opening cysteine and the closing phenylalanine or tryptophan. The D gene is left open where the match is weak. Rows may omit the clone size; those that give it use once, few, many or a size class.

cdr3_length	j_call	clone_size	v_call	d_call	cdr3_nt	cdr3_aa
13	TRBJ1-2	-	TRBV27	-	TGTGCCAGCAGAACGACAGGCGATTATGGCTACACCTTC	CASRTTGDYGYTF
14	TRBJ1-4	-	TRBV5-1	TRBD1	TGCGCCAGCAGCTTCCAGGGGGCCCGAGAAAAACTGTTTTTT	CASSFQGAREKLFF
16	TRBJ2-1	-	TRBV5-6	-	TGTGCCAGCAGCCCCCGAGGAACCAACACCGACAATGAGCAGTTCTTC	CASSPRGTNTDNEQFF
15	TRBJ2-7	-	TRBV5-1	TRBD2	TGCGCCAGCAGCCGTACTAGCGAGAGATCCTACGAGCAGTACTTC	CASSRTSERSYEQYF
15	TRBJ1-2	once	TRBV19	TRBD1	TGTGCCAGTAGTATCTCAACCGGACAGGACTATGGCTACACCTTC	CASSISTGQDYGYTF
12	TRBJ1-1	-	TRBV7-9	-	TGTTCCAGCCGGAGATTTGGCACTGAAGCTTTCTTT	CSSRRFGTEAFF
13	TRBJ2-3	-	TRBV5-1	TRBD2	TGCGCCAGCAGCTTGACTAGCGTCGATACGCAGTATTTT	CASSLTSVDTQYF
15	TRBJ2-1	-	TRBV2	-	TGTGCCAGCACCGAAGGTCGGGATTCCTACAATGAGCAGTTCTTC	CASTEGRDSYNEQFF
18	TRBJ2-5	-	TRBV27	TRBD2	TGTGCCAGCAGTTTAACCCCTCTTAGCGGGAGGCTTTTGGAGACCCAGTACTTC	CASSLTPLSGRLLETQYF
17	TRBJ1-1	-	TRBV2	TRBD1	TGTGCCAGCAGTTCTCCCGCAGGGGGATACCCGGGCACTGAAGCTTTCTTT	CASSSPAGGYPGTEAFF
16	TRBJ1-4	few	TRBV7-6	TRBD1	TGTGCCAGCAGTTATTCGCCGGGACAGGGAAATGAAAAACTGTTTTTT	CASSYSPGQGNEKLFF
16	TRBJ2-1	-	TRBV15	TRBD2	TGTGCCACCAGCAGAGATTTCAGCGGGGAATACAATGAGCAGTTCTTC	CATSRDFSGEYNEQFF
14	TRBJ2-7	-	TRBV11-2	-	TGTGCCAGCAGCCTAGGGGCACGTGGCTACGAGCAGTACTTC	CASSLGARGYEQYF
13	TRBJ2-7	-	TRBV10-3	-	TGTGCCACCGCTGGAGGGTACCAAGCCGAGCAGTACTTC	CATAGGYQAEQYF
13	TRBJ2-7	-	TRBV18	-	TGTGCCAGCTCACCACCGGAGGGTTACGAGCAGTACTTC	CASSPPEGYEQYF
13	TRBJ1-5	few	TRBV6-1	-	TGTGCCAGCAGCCCTGGAGAAAGTCAGCCCCAGCATTTT	CASSPGESQPQHF
15	TRBJ1-2	-	TRBV19	TRBD1	TGTGCCAGTAGTTTACGGGACAGGAGAGCTTATGGCTACACCTTC	CASSLRDRRAYGYTF
14	TRBJ1-2	-	TRBV7-9	TRBD1	TGTGCCAGCAGCGGGGGACAGGGTCTGTGGGGCTACACCTTC	CASSGGQGLWGYTF
13	TRBJ1-2	-	TRBV18	-	TGTGCCAGCTCACCATCAGGGCCACGTGGCTACACCTTC	CASSPSGPRGYTF
18	TRBJ1-2	few	TRBV5-1	-	TGCGCCAGCAGACTGGAGGGGCCGTCGCCGGCGTCTCGATATGGCTACACCTTC	CASRLEGPSPASRYGYTF
14	TRBJ2-5	-	TRBV11-2	-	TGTGCCAGCAGCTTAGAGCGGCTACAAGAGACCCAGTACTTC	CASSLERLQETQYF
15	TRBJ1-1	-	TRBV11-2	TRBD1	TGTGCCAGCAAACGATACAGGGGCTTGAACACTGAAGCTTTCTTT	CASKRYRGLNTEAFF
15	TRBJ2-1	-	TRBV4-1	TRBD2	TGCGCCAGCAGCCATATGCGGGAGTCGTACAATGAGCAGTTCTTC	CASSHMRESYNEQFF
13	TRBJ2-5	-	TRBV6-1	TRBD1	TGTGCCAGCAGATCAGGGGGCCTGGAGACCCAGTACTTC	CASRSGGLETQYF
17	TRBJ1-5	-	TRBV19	-	TGTGCCAGTAGTATTAGAACGGTGCGGTTCGGCAATCAGCCCCAGCATTTT	CASSIRTVRFGNQPQHF
18	TRBJ2-5	-	TRBV6-1	TRBD2	TGTGCCAGCAGTGTAAGACTAGCGGGAGCTGACGTCGGGGAGACCCAGTACTTC	CASSVRLAGADVGETQYF
13	TRBJ2-3	-	TRBV5-1	-	TGCGCCAGCAGCTTGTTCGGCACAGATACGCAGTATTTT	CASSLFGTDTQYF
15	TRBJ2-7	-	TRBV30	-	TGTGCCTCCCAGGGGCCCGCCACGGGACCCTACGAGCAGTACTTC	CASQGPATGPYEQYF
14	TRBJ2-7	few	TRBV18	-	TGTGCCAGCTCACCCAGGACCGCGGGGAACGAGCAGTACTTC	CASSPRTAGNEQYF
13	TRBJ1-3	-	TRBV2	-	TGTGCCAGCAGACAGGGCCTGGGAAACACCATATATTTT	CASRQGLGNTIYF
12	TRBJ1-5	-	TRBV19	-	TGTGCCAGTACCGATACGGGACAGCCCCAGCATTTT	CASTDTGQPQHF
15	TRBJ2-7	-	TRBV7-9	-	TGTTCCATCTCCCCACTGCTAGCCCCGTCCTACGAGCAGTACTTC	CSISPLLAPSYEQYF
16	TRBJ2-7	-	TRBV25-1	-	TGTGCCAGCAGTGAGAATTGGGGGGGGCCAAACTACGAGCAGTACTTC	CASSENWGGPNYEQYF
12	TRBJ2-7	few	TRBV27	-	TGTGCCAGCTCCGGGCAGGGCATTGAGCAGTACTTC	CASSGQGIEQYF
12	TRBJ1-1	-	TRBV28	-	TGTGCCAGCAGTTCGGGCGGGACTGAAGCTTTCTTT	CASSSGGTEAFF
13	TRBJ2-7	few	TRBV27	TRBD1	TGTGCCAGCATCCGACAGGGTTCCTACGAGCAGTACTTC	CASIRQGSYEQYF
15	TRBJ2-1	few	TRBV5-4	TRBD2	TGTGCCAGCAGCCCAACTAGCGGGGGTTACAATGAGCAGTTCTTC	CASSPTSGGYNEQFF
15	TRBJ1-6	few	TRBV10-1	TRBD1	TGCGCCAGCAGCCAAGACAGGGGACTAAATTCACCCCTCCACTTT	CASSQDRGLNSPLHF
15	TRBJ2-7	-	TRBV28	-	TGTGCCAGCAGTTCCCGCGGGGCTCCGTCCTACGAGCAGTACTTC	CASSSRGAPSYEQYF
16	TRBJ1-2	once	TRBV18	-	TGTGCCAGCTCACCAGGGGCCCTCGGCGCTAACTATGGCTACACCTTC	CASSPGALGANYGYTF
19	TRBJ2-1	few	TRBV7-2	TRBD2	TGTGCCAGCAGCTTAGGTTGGGCTAGCGGGCTTAGCTCCTACAATGAGCAGTTCTTC	CASSLGWASGLSSYNEQFF
17	TRBJ2-5	-	TRBV2	TRBD2	TGTGCCAGCCGCCGGACTAGCGGGAGAGCGTGGGAGGAGACCCAGTACTTC	CASRRTSGRAWEETQYF
15	TRBJ2-5	-	TRBV7-2	-	TGTGCCAGCAGCTTAGCACCGGGGATAGGGGAGACCCAGTACTTC	CASSLAPGIGETQYF
15	TRBJ1-3	-	TRBV9	-	TGTGCCAGCAGCGTAGAGTCCCCCGGGGGAAACACCATATATTTT	CASSVESPGGNTIYF
13	TRBJ2-7	-	TRBV7-2	-	TGTGCCAGCAGCCAAGAGTGGTCCTACGAGCAGTACTTC	CASSQEWSYEQYF
14	TRBJ1-3	once	TRBV18	-	TGTGCCAGCTCACTTACAGGGCCTGGAAACACCATATATTTT	CASSLTGPGNTIYF
15	TRBJ2-1	few	TRBV19	TRBD2	TGTGCCAGTAGTATCGGAGCGGGAGGGCCTAGGGAGCAGTTCTTC	CASSIGAGGPREQFF
16	TRBJ2-7	few	TRBV10-3	-	TGTGCCATCAGTGAGTGGACGGAAGGGGGAACCTACGAGCAGTACTTC	CAISEWTEGGTYEQYF
18	TRBJ2-3	-	TRBV19	TRBD2	TGTGCCAGTAGCCCCCCCCTAGCGGGAGGGTACCCCCCAGATACGCAGTATTTT	CASSPPLAGGYPPDTQYF
15	TRBJ1-2	-	TRBV4-1	TRBD1	TGCGCCAGCAGCCACCGTCAGGGGGTAATTGGCGGCTACACCTTC	CASSHRQGVIGGYTF
13	TRBJ1-2	-	TRBV29-1	TRBD1	TGCAGCGTTTCCGGGACAGGGGGCTCTGGCTACACCTTC	CSVSGTGGSGYTF
14	TRBJ1-2	-	TRBV6-6	TRBD1	TGTGCCAGCAGCAGACAGGGCTCGGATAATGGCTACACCTTC	CASSRQGSDNGYTF
15	TRBJ2-5	-	TRBV5-1	TRBD2	TGCGCCAGCAGCGTGGGACTAGCGGGACCAGAGACCCAGTACTTC	CASSVGLAGPETQYF
15	TRBJ1-2	-	TRBV5-5	-	TGTGCCAGCAGCATTGAGTCCCACCCCGGGTATGGCTACACCTTC	CASSIESHPGYGYTF